Listed below are T cell receptor beta chains from one sample, sequenced in a study of identical twins. TCRdb reprocessed the 5' RACE reads with MiXCR, giving one entry per CDR3 protein. The table shows a few hundred thousand distinct CDR3 sequences, with roughly 26% occurring only once. This sample also belongs to another study, concerning T cells expressing NK-cell markers.

The sequencing sample was made of CD4+ T cells sorted from blood. These receptors came from a woman between 18 and 30 years old in good health. CDR3s include the opening cysteine and the closing phenylalanine or tryptophan. A D gene is named only where the DNA matches it firmly. The listing skips clone size in some rows; elsewhere it reads once, few, many or a size class.

J gene	D gene	V gene	clone size	CDR3 DNA	CDR3 protein
TRBJ2-1	TRBD2	TRBV20-1	many	TGCAGTGCCCAGGATCTAGCGGGGAAAGACAATGAGCAGTTCTTC	CSAQDLAGKDNEQFF
TRBJ2-2	TRBD2	TRBV6-2/TRBV6-3	NA	TGTGCCAGCAGACCTACCGGGACTAGTTTCCTCGGGGAGCTGTTTTTT	CASRPTGTSFLGELFF
TRBJ2-7	TRBD1	TRBV19	few	TGTGAGGACAGGGAATGGTACGAGCAGTACTTC	CEDREWYEQYF
TRBJ2-3	NA	TRBV15	NA	TGTGCCACCAGCAGAGATTCGGTCAGCGGCGATACGCAGTATTTT	CATSRDSVSGDTQYF
TRBJ2-1	TRBD1	TRBV5-1	medium-sized	TGCGCCAGCTCCCAGGAGGACAGGGCCTACAATGAGCAGTTCTTC	CASSQEDRAYNEQFF
TRBJ1-2	TRBD1	TRBV10-3	NA	TGTGCCATCAAGCCGGGACAGGGTGTCTATGGCTACACCTTC	CAIKPGQGVYGYTF
TRBJ2-5	TRBD1	TRBV6-1	few	TGTGCCAGCAGTGAGACAGGGGGCCCCAAGACCCAGTACTTC	CASSETGGPKTQYF
TRBJ1-5	TRBD1	TRBV6-1	NA	TGTGCCAGCAGAATTCGGACAGGGAGGAATCAGCCCCAGCATTTT	CASRIRTGRNQPQHF
TRBJ1-2	NA	TRBV5-6	NA	TGTGCCAGCAGCCTCGACAGGATCTTGGATGGCTACACCTTC	CASSLDRILDGYTF
TRBJ2-2	TRBD2	TRBV11-2	NA	TGTGCCAGCGGGAAGCGGGAAACCGGGGAGCTGTTTTTT	CASGKRETGELFF
TRBJ2-5	NA	TRBV4-2	NA	TGTGCCAGCAGTCAGACCGGGGGAGAGACCCAGTACTTC	CASSQTGGETQYF
TRBJ2-3	NA	TRBV29-1	NA	TGCAGCGTTGAAGGGCCAAACACAGATACGCAGTATTTT	CSVEGPNTDTQYF
TRBJ2-7	NA	TRBV7-2	few	TGTGCCAGCAGCTTACGAGGAGGAGAACCATCCTACGAGCAGTACTTC	CASSLRGGEPSYEQYF
TRBJ2-7	NA	TRBV6-1	many	TGTGCCAGCGGACTGCAAGCGGGCCGGTCCTACGAGCAGTACTTC	CASGLQAGRSYEQYF
TRBJ2-3	TRBD2	TRBV12-3/TRBV12-4	NA	TGTGCCAGCAGTTCCTGGCGGGGGGTGAAAGATACGCAGTATTTT	CASSSWRGVKDTQYF
TRBJ1-1	NA	TRBV9	few	TGTGCCAGCAGCTCCCGTCCCACTGAAGCTTTCTTT	CASSSRPTEAFF
TRBJ2-1	NA	TRBV29-1	NA	TGCAGCGCCAGACAGAACTACAATGAGCAGTTCTTC	CSARQNYNEQFF
TRBJ2-1	NA	TRBV29-1	few	TGCAGCGTTGATGGGACATCCTACAATGAGCAGTTCTTC	CSVDGTSYNEQFF
TRBJ1-1	TRBD1	TRBV2	few	TGTGCCAGCAGCGGCTACGGGACAGGGAGAGCTTTCTTT	CASSGYGTGRAFF
TRBJ2-3	NA	TRBV29-1	few	TGCAGCGTTGAGACGGGCGGCACCGGTAGCACAGATACGCAGTATTTT	CSVETGGTGSTDTQYF
TRBJ2-7	NA	TRBV7-9	NA	TGTGCCAGCAGCACCAGGACGGGGACCTACGAGAAGTACTTC	CASSTRTGTYEKYF
TRBJ1-2	NA	TRBV7-2	NA	TGTGCCAGCAGCTTAGCTCCAGGCCCGTCGGATGGCTACACCTTC	CASSLAPGPSDGYTF
TRBJ2-7	TRBD2	TRBV20-1	few	TGCAGTGCCAGGGGACCTAGCGGGAGGGCCGGCGAGCAGTACTTC	CSARGPSGRAGEQYF
TRBJ2-1	NA	TRBV29-1	NA	TGCAGCGTTGTTCGACGGGGATACAATGAGCAGTTCTTC	CSVVRRGYNEQFF
TRBJ2-5	TRBD1	TRBV5-1	few	TGCGCCAGCAGCTCAATCCCGGGACAGCAAGAGACCCAGTACTTC	CASSSIPGQQETQYF
TRBJ2-7	NA	TRBV7-8	NA	TGTGCCAGCAGCTTAGCCGGTGGGGGCCCCATCGGCGAGCAGTACTTC	CASSLAGGGPIGEQYF